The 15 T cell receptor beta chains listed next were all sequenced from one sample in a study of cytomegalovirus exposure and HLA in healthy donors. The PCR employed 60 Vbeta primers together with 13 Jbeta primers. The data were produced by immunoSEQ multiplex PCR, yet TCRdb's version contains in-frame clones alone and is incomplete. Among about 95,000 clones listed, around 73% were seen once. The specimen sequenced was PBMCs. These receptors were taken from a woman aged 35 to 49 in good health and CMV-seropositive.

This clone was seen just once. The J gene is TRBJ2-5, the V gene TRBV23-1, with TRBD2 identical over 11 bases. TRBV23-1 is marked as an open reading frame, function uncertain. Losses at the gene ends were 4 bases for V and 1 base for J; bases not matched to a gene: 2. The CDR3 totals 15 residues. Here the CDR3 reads CASSLGTSGQETQYF. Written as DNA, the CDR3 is TGCGCCAGCAGTCTGGGGACTAGCGGCCAAGAGACCCAGTACTTC.

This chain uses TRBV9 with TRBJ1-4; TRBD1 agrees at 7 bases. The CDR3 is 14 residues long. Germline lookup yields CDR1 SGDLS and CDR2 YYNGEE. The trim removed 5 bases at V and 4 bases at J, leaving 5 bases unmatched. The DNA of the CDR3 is TGTGCCAGCAGTAAGGGACAGCATAATGAAAAACTGTTTTTT. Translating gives CASSKGQHNEKLFF.

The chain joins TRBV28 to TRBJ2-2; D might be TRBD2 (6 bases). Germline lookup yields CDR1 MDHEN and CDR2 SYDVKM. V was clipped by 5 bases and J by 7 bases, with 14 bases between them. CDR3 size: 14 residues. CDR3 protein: CASSAEGLGGELFF. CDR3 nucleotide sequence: TGTGCCAGCAGTGCGGAGGGCCTTGGCGGGGAGCTGTTTTTT. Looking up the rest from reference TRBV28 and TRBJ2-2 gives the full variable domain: DVKVTQSSRYLVKRTGEKVFLECVQDMDHENMFWYRQDPGLGLRLIYFSYDVKMKEKGDIPEGYSVSREKKERFSLILESASTNQTSMYLCASSAEGLGGELFFGEGSRLTVL.

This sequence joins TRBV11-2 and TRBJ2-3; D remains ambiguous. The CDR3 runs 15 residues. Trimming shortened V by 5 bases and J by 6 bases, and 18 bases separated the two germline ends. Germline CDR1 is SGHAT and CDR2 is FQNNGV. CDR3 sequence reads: CASSPVRARLDTQYF. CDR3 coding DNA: TGTGCCAGCAGCCCCGTGCGAGCTCGGTTGGATACGCAGTATTTT. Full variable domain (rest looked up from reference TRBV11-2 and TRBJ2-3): EAGVAQSPRYKIIEKRQSVAFWCNPISGHATLYWYQQILGQGPKLLIQFQNNGVVDDSQLPKDRFSAERLKGVDSTLKIQPAKLEDSAVYLCASSPVRARLDTQYFGPGTRLTVL.

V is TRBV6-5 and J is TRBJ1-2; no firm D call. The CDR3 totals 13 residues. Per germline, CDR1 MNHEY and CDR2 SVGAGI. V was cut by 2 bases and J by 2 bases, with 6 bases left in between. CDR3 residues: CASSYSGNYGYTF. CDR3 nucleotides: TGTGCCAGCAGTTACAGCGGAAACTATGGCTACACCTTC.

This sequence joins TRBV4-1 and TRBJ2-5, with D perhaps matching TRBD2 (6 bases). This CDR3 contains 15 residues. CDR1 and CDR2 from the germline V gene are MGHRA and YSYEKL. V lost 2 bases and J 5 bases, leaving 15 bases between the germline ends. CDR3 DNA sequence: TGCGCCAGCAGCCAACAGGCGGGATTAGGGGAGACCCAGTACTTC. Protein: CASSQQAGLGETQYF.

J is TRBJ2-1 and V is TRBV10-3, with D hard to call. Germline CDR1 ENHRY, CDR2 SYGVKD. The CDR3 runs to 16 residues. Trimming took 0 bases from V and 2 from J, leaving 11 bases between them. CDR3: CAISESLRSPYNEQFF. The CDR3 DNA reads TGTGCCATCAGTGAGTCACTGAGGTCCCCCTACAATGAGCAGTTCTTC.

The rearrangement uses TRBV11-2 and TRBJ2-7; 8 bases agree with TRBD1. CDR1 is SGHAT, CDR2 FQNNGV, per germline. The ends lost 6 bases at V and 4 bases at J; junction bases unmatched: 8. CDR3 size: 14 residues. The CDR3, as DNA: TGTGCCAGCAGTGGGGGAACAGGGGGTTACGAGCAGTACTTC. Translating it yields CASSGGTGGYEQYF.

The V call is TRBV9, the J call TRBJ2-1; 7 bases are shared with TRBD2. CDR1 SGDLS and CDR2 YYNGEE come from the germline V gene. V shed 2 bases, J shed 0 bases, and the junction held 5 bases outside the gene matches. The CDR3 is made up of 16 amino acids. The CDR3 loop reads CASSVTSLSSYNEQFF. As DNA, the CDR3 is TGTGCCAGCAGCGTGACTAGCCTTAGCTCCTACAATGAGCAGTTCTTC.

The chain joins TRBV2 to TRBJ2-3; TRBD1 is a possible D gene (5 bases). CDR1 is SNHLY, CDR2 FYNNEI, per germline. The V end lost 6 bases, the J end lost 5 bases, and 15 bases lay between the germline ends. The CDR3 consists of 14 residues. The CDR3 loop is CASRDNLGVDTQYF. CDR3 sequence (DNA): TGTGCCAGCAGGGATAATCTAGGGGTAGATACGCAGTATTTT.

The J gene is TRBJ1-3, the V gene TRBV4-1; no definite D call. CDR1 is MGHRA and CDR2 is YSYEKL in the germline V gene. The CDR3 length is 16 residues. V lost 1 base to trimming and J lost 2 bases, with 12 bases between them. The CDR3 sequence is CASSQGPGSTGNTIYF. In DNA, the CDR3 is TGCGCCAGCAGCCAAGGGCCGGGGTCTACTGGAAACACCATATATTTT.

CDR3 protein: CASSPLDSLTTYEQYF. The CDR3 DNA reads TGTGCCAGCAGTCCTCTCGACTCCCTGACTACCTACGAGCAGTACTTC. The chain links TRBV27 to TRBJ2-7; D is possibly TRBD2 (5 bases). Germline V lookup: CDR1 MNHEY, CDR2 SMNVEV (reference sequence). V gave up 5 bases and J gave up 2 bases, with 19 bases separating them. There are 16 residues in the CDR3.

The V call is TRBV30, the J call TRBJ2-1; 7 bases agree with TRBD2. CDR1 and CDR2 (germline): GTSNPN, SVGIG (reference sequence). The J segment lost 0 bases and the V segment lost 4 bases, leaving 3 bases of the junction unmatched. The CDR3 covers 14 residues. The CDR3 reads CAWIGGNSYNEQFF. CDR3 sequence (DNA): TGTGCCTGGATCGGGGGGAACTCCTACAATGAGCAGTTCTTC.

CDR3 sequence reads: CASSRGQGAAQFF. For the CDR3, the DNA is TGTGCCAGTAGTAGGGGACAGGGGGCTGCCCAGTTCTTC. This chain uses TRBV19 with TRBJ2-1; 12 positions agree with TRBD1. Trimming took 4 bases from V and 13 from J; bases not matched to a gene: 5. Germline V lookup: CDR1 LNHDA, CDR2 SQIVND (reference sequence). This CDR3 is built from 13 residues.

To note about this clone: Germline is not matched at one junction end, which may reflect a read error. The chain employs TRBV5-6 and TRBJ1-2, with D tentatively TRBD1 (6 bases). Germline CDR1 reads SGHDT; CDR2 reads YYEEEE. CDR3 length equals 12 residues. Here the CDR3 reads CASSLQGTGYTF. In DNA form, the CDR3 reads TGTGCCAGCAGCCTACAGGGTACTGGCTACACCTTT. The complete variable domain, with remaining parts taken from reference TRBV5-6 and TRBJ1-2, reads DAGVTQSPTHLIKTRGQQVTLRCSPKSGHDTVSWYQQALGQGPQFIFQYYEEEERQRGNFPDRFSGHQFPNYSSELNVNALLLGDSALYLCASSLQGTGYTFGSGTRLTVV.